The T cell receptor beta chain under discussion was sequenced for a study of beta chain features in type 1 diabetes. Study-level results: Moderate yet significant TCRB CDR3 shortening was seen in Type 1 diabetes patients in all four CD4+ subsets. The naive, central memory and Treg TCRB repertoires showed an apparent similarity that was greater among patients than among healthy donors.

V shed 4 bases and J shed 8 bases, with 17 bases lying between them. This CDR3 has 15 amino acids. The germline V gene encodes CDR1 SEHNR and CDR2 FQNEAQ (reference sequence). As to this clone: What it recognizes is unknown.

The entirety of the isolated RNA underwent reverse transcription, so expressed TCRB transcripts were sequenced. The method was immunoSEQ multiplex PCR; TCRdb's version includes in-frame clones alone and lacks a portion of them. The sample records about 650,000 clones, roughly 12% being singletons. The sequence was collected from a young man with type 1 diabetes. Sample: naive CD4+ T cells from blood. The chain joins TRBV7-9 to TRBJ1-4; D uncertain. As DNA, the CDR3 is TGTGCCAGCAGCTCAGAACCCCCAGGAGGGGAAAAACTGTTTTTT. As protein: CASSSEPPGGEKLFF.